This T cell receptor beta chain was profiled in a study of blood T cell repertoires in COVID-19. In the study overall: COVID-19 samples from acute and convalescent phases originated in the United States, Italy and Spain. From T cells, B-cell-depleted T cells, or PBMCs came the material, which was cDNA or gDNA.

In the authors' workflow: Nucleated cell counts were estimated from reference gene primer amplification. Some clones are missing from TCRdb's copy, which holds only in-frame ones; the method was immunoSEQ multiplex PCR. For V, J and clone size, that table is used; D and trimming come from the DNA. The sample records approximately 49,000 clones, approximately 84% being singletons. Germline trimming cut 4 bases from V and 3 bases from J; bases unmatched to any gene: 11. This CDR3 has 16 amino acids. Germline V CDR1 and CDR2: LGHNA, YNFKEQ. The sequence derives from a man aged 50 to 59 with acute or convalescent COVID-19. The sequencing sample was made of peripheral blood. The chain combines TRBV4-2 with TRBJ2-7, with 8 bases matching TRBD1. This CDR3 reads CASSPNRAGQDYEQYF. CDR3 nucleotides: TGTGCCAGCAGCCCCAATCGTGCGGGACAGGACTACGAGCAGTACTTC.